Listed below are T cell receptor beta chains from one sample, sequenced in a study of T cells in Graves' hyperthyroidism and ophthalmopathy. TCRdb ran MiXCR on the multiplex PCR reads and lists one entry per CDR3 protein. The sample carries 300,000 to 500,000 distinct CDR3 sequences, 15% recorded once. The sequenced sample consisted of blood. Every receptor here comes from a woman aged 25 to 39 with Graves' hyperthyroidism. CDR3s include the opening cysteine and the closing phenylalanine or tryptophan. The D gene is left open where the match is weak. Clone size appears in some rows only: once, few, many, or a class for an expanded clone.

TRBJ2-7 | . | TRBV27 | . | CASSSSSGEQYF | TGTGCCAGCAGTTCCTCCTCGGGGGAGCAGTACTTC
TRBJ2-7 | . | TRBV20-1 | few | CSARLGNYEQYF | TGCAGTGCTAGATTGGGGAACTACGAGCAGTACTTC
TRBJ1-5 | TRBD1 | TRBV6-2/TRBV6-3 | few | CASAIGTVNQPQHF | TGTGCCAGCGCGATCGGGACAGTCAATCAGCCCCAGCATTTT
TRBJ2-2 | . | TRBV5-6 | . | CASSLVAGSPIGELFF | TGTGCCAGCAGCTTGGTTGCCGGTAGTCCTATCGGGGAGCTGTTTTTT
TRBJ1-2 | . | TRBV7-2 | many | CASSSGPHYGYTF | TGTGCCAGCAGCTCGGGACCCCACTATGGCTACACCTTC
TRBJ2-7 | . | TRBV6-1 | . | CASSPRSLATGYEQYF | TGTGCCAGCAGCCCCCGATCGCTAGCGACGGGATACGAGCAGTACTTC
TRBJ2-7 | TRBD1 | TRBV30 | many | CAGETTGKVFEQYF | TGTGCGGGTGAGACGACAGGGAAAGTTTTCGAGCAGTACTTC
TRBJ1-3 | . | TRBV6-1 | . | CASSPSRPSGNTIYF | TGTGCCAGCAGCCCCTCCAGGCCCTCTGGAAACACCATATATTTT
TRBJ1-1 | . | TRBV7-8 | few | CAGSLLRTANTEAFF | TGTGCCGGCAGCTTACTTAGGACAGCGAACACTGAAGCTTTCTTT
TRBJ2-2 | . | TRBV10-3 | many | CAISEFVSSTGELFF | TGTGCCATCAGTGAGTTCGTTAGCTCCACCGGGGAGCTGTTTTTT